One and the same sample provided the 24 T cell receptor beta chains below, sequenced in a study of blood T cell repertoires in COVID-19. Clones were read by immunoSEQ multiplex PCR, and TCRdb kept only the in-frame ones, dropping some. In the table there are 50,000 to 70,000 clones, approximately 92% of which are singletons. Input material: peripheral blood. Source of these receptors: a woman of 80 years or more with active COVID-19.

CDR3 bases: TGTGCCAGCAGTTATAGCGGGGGGACAGATACGCAGTATTTT. Amino acids: CASSYSGGTDTQYF. The J gene is TRBJ2-3, the V gene TRBV28; TRBD2 agrees at 10 bases. The length of the CDR3 is 14 residues. CDR1 is MDHEN and CDR2 is SYDVKM in the germline V gene. With V trimmed by 4 bases and J by 3 bases, 1 base remained unmatched.

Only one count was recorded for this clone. This chain's CDR3 is CASSLAGDSGGEQFF. DNA for the CDR3: TGTGCCAGCAGCTTAGCAGGGGATTCAGGCGGTGAGCAGTTCTTC. V is TRBV7-8 and J is TRBJ2-1; TRBD1 might be the D (5 bases). V dropped 0 bases and J dropped 9 bases, with 15 bases sitting between them. The length of the CDR3 is 15 residues. Germline assignment: CDR1 SGHVS and CDR2 FQNEAQ.

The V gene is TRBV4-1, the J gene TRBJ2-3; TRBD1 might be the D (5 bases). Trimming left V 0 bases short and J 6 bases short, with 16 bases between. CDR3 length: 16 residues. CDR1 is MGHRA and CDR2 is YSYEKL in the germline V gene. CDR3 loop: CASSQDRWGATDTQYF. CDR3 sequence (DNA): TGCGCCAGCAGCCAAGATAGGTGGGGCGCGACGGATACGCAGTATTTT.

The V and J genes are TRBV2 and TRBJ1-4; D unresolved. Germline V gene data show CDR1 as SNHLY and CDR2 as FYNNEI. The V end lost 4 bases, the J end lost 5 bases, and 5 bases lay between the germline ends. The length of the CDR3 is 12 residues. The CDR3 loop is CASSVQNEKLFF. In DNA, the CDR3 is TGTGCCAGCAGTGTACAGAATGAAAAACTGTTTTTT.

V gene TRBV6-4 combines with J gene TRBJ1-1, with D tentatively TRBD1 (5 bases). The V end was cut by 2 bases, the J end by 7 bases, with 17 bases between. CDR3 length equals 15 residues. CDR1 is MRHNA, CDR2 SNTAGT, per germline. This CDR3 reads CASSDHKRGGFEAFF. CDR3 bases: TGTGCCAGCAGTGACCACAAGCGGGGGGGATTTGAAGCTTTCTTT.

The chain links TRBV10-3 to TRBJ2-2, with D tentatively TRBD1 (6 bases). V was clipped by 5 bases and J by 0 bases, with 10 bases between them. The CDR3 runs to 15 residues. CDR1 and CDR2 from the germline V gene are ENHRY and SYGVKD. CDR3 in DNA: TGTGCCATCAGTCGACAGGAAACGAACACCGGGGAGCTGTTTTTT. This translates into CAISRQETNTGELFF.

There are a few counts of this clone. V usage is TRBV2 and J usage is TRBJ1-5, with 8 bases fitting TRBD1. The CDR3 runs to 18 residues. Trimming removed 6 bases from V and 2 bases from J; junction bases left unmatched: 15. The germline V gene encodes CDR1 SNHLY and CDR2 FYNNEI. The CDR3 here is CASRPAGTGFDGNQPQHF. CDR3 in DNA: TGTGCCAGCAGGCCGGCCGGGACAGGCTTCGATGGCAATCAGCCCCAGCATTTT. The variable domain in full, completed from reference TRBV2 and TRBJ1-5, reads EPEVTQTPSHQVTQMGQEVILRCVPISNHLYFYWYRQILGQKVEFLVSFYNNEISEKSEIFDDQFSVERPDGSNFTLKIRSTKLEDSAMYFCASRPAGTGFDGNQPQHFGDGTRLSIL.

In DNA form, the CDR3 reads TGTGCCAGCAGCTCGGGGACTAGTCGGGCAATCAGCTCCTACGAGCAGTACTTC. Amino acids: CASSSGTSRAISSYEQYF. The rearrangement uses TRBV7-8 and TRBJ2-7; 8 bases align to TRBD2. V lost 4 bases and J lost 0; bases outside the gene matches: 14. The germline gives CDR1 SGHVS, CDR2 FQNEAQ. The CDR3 totals 18 residues. Drawing the rest from reference TRBV7-8 and TRBJ2-7, the complete variable domain is GAGVSQSPRYKVAKRGQDVALRCDPISGHVSLFWYQQALGQGPEFLTYFQNEAQLDKSGLPSDRFFAERPEGSVSTLKIQRTQQEDSAVYLCASSSGTSRAISSYEQYFGPGTRLTVT.

The CDR3 region has the DNA TGCAGCGTAATCCTTAGCGGGAAGAGCTCCTACAATGAGCAGTTCTTC. It codes for CSVILSGKSSYNEQFF. V and J are TRBV29-1 and TRBJ2-1; 8 bases agree with TRBD2. V trimming: 6 bases; J trimming: 0 bases; junction bases outside the gene matches: 10. This CDR3 contains 16 residues. Germline CDR1 is SQVTM and CDR2 is ANQGSEA.

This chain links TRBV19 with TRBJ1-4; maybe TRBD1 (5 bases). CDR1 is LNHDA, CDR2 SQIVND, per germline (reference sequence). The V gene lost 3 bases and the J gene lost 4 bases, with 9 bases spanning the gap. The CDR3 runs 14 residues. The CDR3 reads CASSMGHGNEKLFF. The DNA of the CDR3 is TGTGCCAGTAGTATGGGGCACGGTAATGAAAAACTGTTTTTT.

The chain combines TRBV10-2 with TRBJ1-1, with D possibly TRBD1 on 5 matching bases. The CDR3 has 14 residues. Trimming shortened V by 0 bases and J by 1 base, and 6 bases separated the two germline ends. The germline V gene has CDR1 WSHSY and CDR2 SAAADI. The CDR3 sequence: CASSESDRNTEAFF. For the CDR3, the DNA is TGCGCCAGCAGTGAGTCTGACAGGAACACTGAAGCTTTCTTT.

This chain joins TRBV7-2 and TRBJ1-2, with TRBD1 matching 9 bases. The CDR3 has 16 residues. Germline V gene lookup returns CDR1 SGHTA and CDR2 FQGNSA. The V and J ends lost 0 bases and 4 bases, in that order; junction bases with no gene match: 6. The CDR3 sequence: CASSLATGQGLYGYTF. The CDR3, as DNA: TGTGCCAGCAGCTTAGCCACGGGACAGGGCCTCTATGGCTACACCTTC. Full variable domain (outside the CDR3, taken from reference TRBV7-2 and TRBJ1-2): GAGVSQSPSNKVTEKGKDVELRCDPISGHTALYWYRQSLGQGLEFLIYFQGNSAPDKSGLPSDRFSAERTGGSVSTLTIQRTQQEDSAVYLCASSLATGQGLYGYTFGSGTRLTVV.

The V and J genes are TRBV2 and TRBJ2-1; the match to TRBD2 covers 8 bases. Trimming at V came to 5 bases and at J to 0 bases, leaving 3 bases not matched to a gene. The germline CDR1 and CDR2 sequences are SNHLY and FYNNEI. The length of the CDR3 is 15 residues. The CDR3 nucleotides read TGTGCCAGCAGTTCTACTAGCGGCTCCTACAATGAGCAGTTCTTC. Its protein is CASSSTSGSYNEQFF.

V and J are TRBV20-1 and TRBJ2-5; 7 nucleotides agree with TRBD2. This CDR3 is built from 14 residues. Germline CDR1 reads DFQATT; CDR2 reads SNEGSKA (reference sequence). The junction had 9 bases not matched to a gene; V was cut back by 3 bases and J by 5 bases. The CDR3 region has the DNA TGCAGTGCTAGTGCTGGGGGGGGGTTTGAGACCCAGTACTTC. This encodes CSASAGGGFETQYF.

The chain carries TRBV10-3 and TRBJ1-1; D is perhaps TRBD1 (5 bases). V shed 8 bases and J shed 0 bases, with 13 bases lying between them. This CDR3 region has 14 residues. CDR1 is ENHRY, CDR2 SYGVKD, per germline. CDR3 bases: TGTGCCATCGGCTACACAGGAGTGAACACTGAAGCTTTCTTT. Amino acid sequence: CAIGYTGVNTEAFF.

The CDR3 is CASNREGETQYF. In DNA, the CDR3 is TGTGCCAGTAACAGGGAGGGGGAGACCCAGTACTTC. The rearrangement links TRBV2 to TRBJ2-5; D possibly corresponds to TRBD2 (7 bases). Per germline, CDR1 SNHLY and CDR2 FYNNEI. This CDR3 spans 12 amino acids. Trimming pared 9 bases from V and 5 bases from J, leaving 13 bases between.

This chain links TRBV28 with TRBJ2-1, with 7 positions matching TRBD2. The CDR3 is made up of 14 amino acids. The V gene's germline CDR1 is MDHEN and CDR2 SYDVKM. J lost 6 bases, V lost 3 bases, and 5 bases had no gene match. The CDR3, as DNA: TGTGCCAGCAGTTTCGCGGGAGCGGGCAATGAGCAGTTCTTC. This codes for CASSFAGAGNEQFF.

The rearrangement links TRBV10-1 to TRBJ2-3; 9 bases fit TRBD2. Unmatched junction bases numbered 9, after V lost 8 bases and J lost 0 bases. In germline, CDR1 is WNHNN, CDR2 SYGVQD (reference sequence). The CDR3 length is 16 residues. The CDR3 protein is CASSTLSGGSTDTQYF. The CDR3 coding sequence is TGCGCCAGCTCCACCCTTAGCGGGGGAAGCACAGATACGCAGTATTTT.

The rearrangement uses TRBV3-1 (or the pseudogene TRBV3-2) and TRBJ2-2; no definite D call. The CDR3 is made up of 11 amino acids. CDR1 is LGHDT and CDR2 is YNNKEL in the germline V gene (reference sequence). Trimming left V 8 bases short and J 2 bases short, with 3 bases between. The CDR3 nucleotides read TGTGCCAGCGGCAACACCGGGGAGCTGTTTTTT. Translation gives CASGNTGELFF.

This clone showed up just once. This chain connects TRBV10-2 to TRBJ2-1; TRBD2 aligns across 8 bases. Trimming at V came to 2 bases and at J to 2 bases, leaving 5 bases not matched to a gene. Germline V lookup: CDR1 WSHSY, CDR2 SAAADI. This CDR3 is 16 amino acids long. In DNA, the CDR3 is TGCGCCAGCAGTGAGGGACTAGCTATCGCCTACAATGAGCAGTTCTTC. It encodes CASSEGLAIAYNEQFF.

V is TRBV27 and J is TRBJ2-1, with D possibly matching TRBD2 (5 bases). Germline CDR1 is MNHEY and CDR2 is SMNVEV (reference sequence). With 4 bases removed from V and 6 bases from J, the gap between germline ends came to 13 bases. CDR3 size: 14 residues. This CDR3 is CASSSLVAGNEQFF. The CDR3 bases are TGTGCCAGCAGTTCCTTAGTTGCGGGCAATGAGCAGTTCTTC.

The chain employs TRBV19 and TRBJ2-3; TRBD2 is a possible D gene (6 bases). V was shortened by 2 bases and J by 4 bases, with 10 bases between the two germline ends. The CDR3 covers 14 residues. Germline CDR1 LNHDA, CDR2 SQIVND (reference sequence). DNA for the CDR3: TGTGCCAGTAGTATATTCGGGAGCGCAGATACGCAGTATTTT. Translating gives CASSIFGSADTQYF.

The CDR3 sequence: CASSSSHGLGQGRSGELFF. CDR3 sequence (DNA): TGTGCCAGCAGCTCTAGCCATGGTTTAGGACAGGGTAGGTCCGGGGAGCTGTTTTTT. This chain uses TRBV12-1 with TRBJ2-2; the table's D call of TRBD1 was not tested on the DNA. TRBV12-1 is a pseudogene segment. CDR3 size: 19 residues.

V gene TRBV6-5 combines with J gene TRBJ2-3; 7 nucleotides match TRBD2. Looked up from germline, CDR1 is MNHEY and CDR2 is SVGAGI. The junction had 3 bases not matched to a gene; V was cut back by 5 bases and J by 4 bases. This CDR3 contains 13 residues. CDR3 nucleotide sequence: TGTGCCAGCAGTCGGGGGGAATCAGATACGCAGTATTTT. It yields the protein CASSRGESDTQYF.